This passage covers 25 T cell receptor beta chains from one sample sequenced in a study of cytomegalovirus exposure and HLA in healthy donors. Researchers ran the PCR with 60 Vbeta and 13 Jbeta primers. Sequenced by immunoSEQ multiplex PCR; TCRdb stores in-frame clones only, minus some. The table has approximately 160,000 clones, around 80% seen once. The specimen was PBMCs. The receptors were sampled from a woman aged 50 to 60 in good health and CMV-seropositive.

The J gene is TRBJ2-3, the V gene TRBV4-1; D is undetermined. V shed 5 bases and J shed 0 bases, with 9 bases lying between them. Germline assignment: CDR1 MGHRA and CDR2 YSYEKL. CDR3 length: 14 amino acids. The CDR3 reads CASSELPSTDTQYF. Written as DNA, the CDR3 is TGCGCCAGCAGCGAGTTACCTAGCACAGATACGCAGTATTTT.

The V and J genes are TRBV7-9 and TRBJ2-1; 9 bases align to TRBD1. The CDR3 loop spans 18 amino acids. V lost 0 bases and J lost 8; bases outside the gene matches: 14. Germline-derived CDR1 and CDR2 are SEHNR and FQNEAQ (reference sequence). DNA of the CDR3: TGTGCCAGCAGCTTAGCGACATTGGACAGGGGAATGTTCGATGAGCAGTTCTTC. Translated, it gives CASSLATLDRGMFDEQFF. Looking up the rest from reference TRBV7-9 and TRBJ2-1 gives the full variable domain: DTGVSQNPRHKITKRGQNVTFRCDPISEHNRLYWYRQTLGQGPEFLTYFQNEAQLEKSRLLSDRFSAERPKGSFSTLEIQRTEQGDSAMYLCASSLATLDRGMFDEQFFGPGTRLTVL.

The CDR3 spells CASSYSGEGELFF. CDR3 DNA sequence: TGTGCCAGCAGTTATAGCGGGGAAGGGGAGCTGTTTTTT. This chain uses TRBV28 with TRBJ2-2; TRBD2 matches 8 bases. V was clipped by 4 bases and J by 8 bases; unmatched bases: 3. The germline V gene encodes CDR1 MDHEN and CDR2 SYDVKM. This CDR3 comprises 13 residues.

Only a few counts were recorded for this clone. The CDR3 DNA sequence: TGCGCCAGCAGCCAGAGAGGGACAGGGAGTGGCTACACCTTC. This translates into CASSQRGTGSGYTF. This chain connects TRBV4-1 to TRBJ1-2; 9 bases are shared with TRBD1. Germline V gene lookup returns CDR1 MGHRA and CDR2 YSYEKL. J was trimmed by 7 bases and V by 3 bases; bases with no gene match: 6. The length of the CDR3 is 14 residues.

This chain joins TRBV7-3 and TRBJ1-1; D is perhaps TRBD1 (6 bases). V lost 11 bases and J 6 bases, leaving 13 bases between the germline ends. Germline V CDR1 and CDR2: SGHTA, FQGTGA. CDR3 size: 11 residues. CDR3 DNA sequence: TGTGCCCGTACAGGGCGACCTGAAGCTTTCTTT. It is translated as CARTGRPEAFF.

The chain carries TRBV5-1 and TRBJ2-7; D not resolved. CDR1 is SGHRS and CDR2 is YFSETQ in the germline V gene. Deletions cut 2 bases from V and 7 bases from J, with 16 bases between. This CDR3 has 14 amino acids. The DNA for the CDR3 is TGCGCCAGCAGCTTTCACGAGACTTTCGAGGAGCAGTACTTC. Translated: CASSFHETFEEQYF.

The chain joins TRBV14 to TRBJ1-2; tentative D call: TRBD1 (6 bases). Per the germline V gene, CDR1 is SGHDN and CDR2 is FVKESK. This CDR3 region has 13 residues. V gave up 1 base and J gave up 5 bases, with 8 bases separating them. The CDR3 coding sequence is TGTGCCAGCAGCCAAGGACAGGTTTATGGCTACACCTTC. Amino acid sequence: CASSQGQVYGYTF.

The gene calls are TRBV5-1 and TRBJ1-4; D is perhaps TRBD1 (6 bases). CDR1 and CDR2 (germline): SGHRS, YFSETQ. The CDR3 totals 16 residues. The germline V and J ends were trimmed by 3 bases and 0 bases, with 12 bases remaining between them. For the CDR3, the DNA is TGCGCCAGCAGCTCCGGACAGACTTCAACTAATGAAAAACTGTTTTTT. This encodes CASSSGQTSTNEKLFF.

The rearrangement links TRBV7-2 to TRBJ1-2, with a tentative D call TRBD1 (5 bases). Germline loops: CDR1 SGHTA, CDR2 FQGNSA. Trimming removed 1 base from V and 5 bases from J, with 14 bases in between. This CDR3 has 15 amino acids. The CDR3 DNA follows: TGTGCCAGCAGCTTAGGTCCGGGGGAAGGTTATGGCTACACCTTC. As protein: CASSLGPGEGYGYTF.

The rearrangement joins TRBV25-1 to TRBJ2-2; tentative D call: TRBD1 (6 bases). The germline CDR1 and CDR2 sequences are MGHDK and SYGVNS. The length of the CDR3 is 16 residues. The V and J ends lost 6 bases and 7 bases respectively, with 21 bases between them. The CDR3 loop is CASRDDLQGRGGELFF. CDR3 bases: TGTGCCAGCAGGGATGATTTGCAGGGGCGCGGCGGGGAGCTGTTTTTT.

V usage is TRBV6-5 and J usage is TRBJ1-2; 7 bases agree with TRBD1. This CDR3 is built from 14 residues. Per the germline V gene, CDR1 is MNHEY and CDR2 is SVGAGI. Trimming at V came to 5 bases and at J to 8 bases, leaving 11 bases not matched to a gene. The CDR3 protein is CASSAKGYRGGYTF. CDR3 sequence (DNA): TGTGCCAGCAGTGCGAAGGGTTACAGGGGCGGCTACACCTTC.

V and J are TRBV28 and TRBJ1-2; 8 bases fit TRBD1. V trimming: 2 bases; J trimming: 8 bases; junction bases outside the gene matches: 22. The CDR3 is 19 amino acids. Germline V lookup: CDR1 MDHEN, CDR2 SYDVKM. CDR3 region: CASSLTGLGQGPPQGGYTF. In DNA, the CDR3 is TGTGCCAGCAGTTTAACCGGGTTAGGACAGGGCCCTCCCCAGGGAGGCTACACCTTC.

The genes are TRBV6-1 and TRBJ2-7, with TRBD1 identical over 7 bases. The CDR3 has 12 amino acids. J was trimmed by 3 bases and V by 7 bases; bases with no gene match: 3. Germline V lookup: CDR1 MNHNS, CDR2 SASEGT. In DNA, the CDR3 is TGTGCCAGCATAAACAGGGGCTACGAGCAGTACTTC. This encodes CASINRGYEQYF.

The V and J genes are TRBV18 and TRBJ1-1; D is possibly TRBD1 (6 bases). Trimming took 3 bases from V and 0 from J, leaving 8 bases between them. The V gene's germline CDR1 is KGHSH and CDR2 LQKENI. This CDR3 is 14 amino acids long. The CDR3 sequence is CASSPRQVNTEAFF. CDR3 bases: TGTGCCAGCTCACCTCGACAGGTGAACACTGAAGCTTTCTTT.

The chain combines TRBV10-3 with TRBJ2-7, with D unresolved. CDR1 is ENHRY, CDR2 SYGVKD, per germline. Deletions cut 4 bases from V and 4 bases from J, with 14 bases between. The CDR3 extends over 14 amino acids. The CDR3 DNA follows: TGTGCCATCAGTGTGGAGATGGCAGAATACGAGCAGTACTTC. Residues: CAISVEMAEYEQYF.

V usage is TRBV7-3 and J usage is TRBJ2-3; 9 nucleotides match TRBD1. The germline V gene has CDR1 SGHTA and CDR2 FQGTGA. V dropped 6 bases and J dropped 2; count of bases not matched to a gene: 6. The CDR3 sequence is 15 residues long. In DNA, the CDR3 is TGTGCCAGCAGTTGGACAGGGGAAGTCACAGATACGCAGTATTTT. Amino acid sequence: CASSWTGEVTDTQYF. Drawing the rest from reference TRBV7-3 and TRBJ2-3, the complete variable domain is GAGVSQTPSNKVTEKGKYVELRCDPISGHTALYWYRQSLGQGPEFLIYFQGTGAADDSGLPNDRFFAVRPEGSVSTLKIQRTERGDSAVYLCASSWTGEVTDTQYFGPGTRLTVL.

This clone was seen a single time. The CDR3 here is CASSLGAGTDTQYF. The CDR3, as DNA: TGTGCCAGCAGTCTAGGGGCAGGGACAGATACGCAGTATTTT. J is TRBJ2-3 and V is TRBV7-3, with D possibly matching TRBD1 (5 bases). V lost 6 bases, J lost 3 bases, and 13 bases lay in between. The CDR3 contains 14 residues. Germline assignment: CDR1 SGHTA and CDR2 FQGTGA.

The chain links TRBV4-3 to TRBJ2-1; TRBD1 matches at 10 bases. Germline V CDR1 and CDR2: LGHNA, YSLEER. This CDR3 region has 18 residues. Trimming cost V 0 bases and J 2 bases; bases outside gene matches: 7. Here the CDR3 DNA reads TGCGCCAGCAGCCAAGATATGGACAGGGGGTATACCTACAATGAGCAGTTCTTC. Translation: CASSQDMDRGYTYNEQFF.

This chain uses TRBV5-1 with TRBJ1-3; the match to TRBD1 covers 9 bases. The germline V gene has CDR1 SGHRS and CDR2 YFSETQ. This CDR3 spans 16 amino acids. V was clipped by 4 bases and J by 2 bases; unmatched bases: 7. The CDR3 region is CASSTGQGWTGNTIYF. The CDR3 coding sequence is TGCGCCAGCAGCACGGGACAGGGCTGGACTGGAAACACCATATATTTT. The whole variable domain, remainder taken from reference TRBV5-1 and TRBJ1-3, is KAGVTQTPRYLIKTRGQQVTLSCSPISGHRSVSWYQQTPGQGLQFLFEYFSETQRNKGNFPGRFSGRQFSNSRSEMNVSTLELGDSALYLCASSTGQGWTGNTIYFGEGSWLTVV.

This chain uses TRBV4-3 with TRBJ2-1, with D tentatively TRBD1 (5 bases). Looked up from germline, CDR1 is LGHNA and CDR2 is YSLEER. V lost 0 bases, J lost 3 bases, and 12 bases lay in between. This CDR3 is built from 16 residues. This chain's CDR3 is CASSQDGLGLYNEQFF. CDR3 DNA: TGCGCCAGCAGCCAAGATGGCCTGGGGCTCTACAATGAGCAGTTCTTC.

The chain has TRBV6-4 and TRBJ1-2; D not certain. The germline V and J ends were trimmed by 0 bases and 4 bases, with 15 bases remaining between them. The germline gives CDR1 MRHNA, CDR2 SNTAGT. The CDR3 has 16 residues. CDR3 region: CASSDSILRNPYGYTF. The CDR3 nucleotides are TGTGCCAGCAGTGACTCGATTCTCAGAAACCCCTATGGCTACACCTTC.

V is TRBV5-4 and J is TRBJ2-1; TRBD2 aligns across 8 bases. Losses at the gene ends were 3 bases for V and 10 bases for J; bases not matched to a gene: 6. The CDR3 spans 13 residues. CDR1 and CDR2 (germline): SGHNT, YYREEE (reference sequence). CDR3 residues: CASSSYSGKEQFF. The CDR3 nucleotides read TGTGCCAGCAGCTCGTATAGCGGGAAAGAGCAGTTCTTC.

The CDR3 loop reads CASSPGHLETQYF. The CDR3 region has the DNA TGTGCCAGCAGCCCGGGACACTTGGAGACCCAGTACTTC. The V call is TRBV7-2, the J call TRBJ2-5; D possibly corresponds to TRBD1 (6 bases). Trimming pared 5 bases from V and 5 bases from J, leaving 12 bases between. Per the germline V gene, CDR1 is SGHTA and CDR2 is FQGNSA. The CDR3 has 13 residues. The whole variable domain, remainder taken from reference TRBV7-2 and TRBJ2-5, is GAGVSQSPSNKVTEKGKDVELRCDPISGHTALYWYRQSLGQGLEFLIYFQGNSAPDKSGLPSDRFSAERTGGSVSTLTIQRTQQEDSAVYLCASSPGHLETQYFGPGTRLLVL.

The gene calls are TRBV4-2 and TRBJ2-2; D is undetermined. In germline, CDR1 is LGHNA, CDR2 YNFKEQ. The CDR3 has 13 residues. The V and J ends lost 4 bases and 6 bases respectively, with 9 bases between them. CDR3 nucleotides: TGTGCCAGCAGCCCATGGAGCTCCGGGGAGCTGTTTTTT. Its translation: CASSPWSSGELFF.

V is TRBV30 and J is TRBJ1-1; D gene uncertain. V lost 0 bases to trimming and J lost 2 bases, with 7 bases between them. This CDR3 contains 13 residues. The germline V gene encodes CDR1 GTSNPN and CDR2 SVGIG (reference sequence). This CDR3 reads CAWSVHPNTEAFF. DNA for the CDR3: TGTGCCTGGAGTGTACACCCTAACACTGAAGCTTTCTTT. Together with reference TRBV30 and TRBJ1-1, the CDR3 gives the full variable domain: SQTIHQWPATLVQPVGSPLSLECTVEGTSNPNLYWYRQAAGRGLQLLFYSVGIGQISSEVPQNLSASRPQDRQFILSSKKLLLSDSGFYLCAWSVHPNTEAFFGQGTRLTVV.